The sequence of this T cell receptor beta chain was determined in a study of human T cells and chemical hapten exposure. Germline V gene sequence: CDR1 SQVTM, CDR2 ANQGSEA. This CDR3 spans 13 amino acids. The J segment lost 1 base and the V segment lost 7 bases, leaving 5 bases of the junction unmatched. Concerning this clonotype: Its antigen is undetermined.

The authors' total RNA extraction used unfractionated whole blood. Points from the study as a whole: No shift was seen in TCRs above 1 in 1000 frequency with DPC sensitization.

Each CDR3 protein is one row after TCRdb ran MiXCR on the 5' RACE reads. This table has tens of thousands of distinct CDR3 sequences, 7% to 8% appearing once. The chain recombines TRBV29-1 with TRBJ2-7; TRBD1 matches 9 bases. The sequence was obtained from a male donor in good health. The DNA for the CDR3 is TGCAGCGCCTCGGGGACAGGGTCCTACGAGCAGTACTTC. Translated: CSASGTGSYEQYF.